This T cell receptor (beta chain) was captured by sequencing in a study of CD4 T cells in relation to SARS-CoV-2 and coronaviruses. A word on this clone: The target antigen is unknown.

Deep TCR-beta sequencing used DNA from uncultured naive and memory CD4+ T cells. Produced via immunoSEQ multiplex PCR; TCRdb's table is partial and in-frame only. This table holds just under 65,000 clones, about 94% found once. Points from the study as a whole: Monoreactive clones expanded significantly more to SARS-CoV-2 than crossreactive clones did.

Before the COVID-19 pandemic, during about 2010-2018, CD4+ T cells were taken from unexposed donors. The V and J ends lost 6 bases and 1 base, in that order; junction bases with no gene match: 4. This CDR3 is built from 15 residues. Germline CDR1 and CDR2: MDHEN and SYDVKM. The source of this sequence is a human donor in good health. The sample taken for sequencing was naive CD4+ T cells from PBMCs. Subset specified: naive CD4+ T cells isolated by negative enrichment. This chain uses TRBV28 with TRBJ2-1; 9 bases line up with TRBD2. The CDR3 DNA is TGTGCCAGCAGAAACAGCGGGGGGTCCTACAATGAGCAGTTCTTC. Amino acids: CASRNSGGSYNEQFF.